This TCR beta chain was sequenced for a study of OX40 agonist ivuxolimab in advanced cancers. Study-level information: Ivuxolimab, an agonist antibody against OX40 (CD134), was given to patients.

The CDR3 spans 13 residues. Germline V gene lookup returns CDR1 MNHEY and CDR2 SVGAGI. Trimming removed 6 bases at V and 11 bases at J, with 19 bases between. The data were produced by immunoSEQ multiplex PCR, yet TCRdb's version contains in-frame clones alone and is incomplete. The repertoire has 75,000 to 80,000 clones, more than 75% of them found once; the top ten carry about 0.57%. The chain employs TRBV6-5 and TRBJ1-1; D not resolved. Sequences were derived from CD4+ or CD8+ T cells sorted from blood, sampled in a trial of the OX40 agonist ivuxolimab. This clonotype originated in an adult with an advanced solid tumor such as melanoma, head and neck, liver or kidney cancer. The CDR3, as DNA: TGTGCCAGCAGCTACCGGGAGTCCCTCGAGGCTTTCTTT. This translates into CASSYRESLEAFF.